The T cell receptor beta chain under discussion was sequenced for a study of CD8+CD57+ T cells in acquired aplastic anemia. The wider study: The average for DNA from sorted CD4+ and CD8+ cells was 2.5 to 4 ug.

Selection for sequencing was limited to patients who had shown CD8+CD57+ cell expansion by flow cytometry. Each patient carried a diagnosis of severe acquired aplastic anemia. Regarding the study as a whole: Almost 30 shared CD8+ CDR3s appeared highly expressed within patients' immunodominant clones. Patients and controls had CD8+ Simpson's diversity values that were not significantly distinct.

Genomic DNA served as template for TCR beta VDJ and CDR3 profiling. TCRdb reprocessed the reads with MiXCR, giving one entry per CDR3 protein. The sample shows approximately 300,000 distinct CDR3 sequences, 50% to 65% of them seen only once. This clonotype was picked up many times. What it binds is not known. The germline V and J ends were trimmed by 4 bases and 4 bases, with 13 bases remaining between them. The CDR3 consists of 14 residues. Per germline, CDR1 KGHSH and CDR2 LQKENI. The chain uses TRBV18 and TRBJ1-1, with D maybe TRBD1 (6 bases). Sequencing was done on a sample of sorted CD4+, CD8+, or CD8+CD57+ T cells (not recorded which) from PBMCs. The source of this sequence is a human donor with aplastic anemia. In DNA, the CDR3 is TGTGCCAGCTCACTACCGACAGGTTCCACTGAAGCTTTCTTT. It is translated as CASSLPTGSTEAFF. The variable domain in full, completed from reference TRBV18 and TRBJ1-1, reads NAGVMQNPRHLVRRRGQEARLRCSPMKGHSHVYWYRQLPEEGLKFMVYLQKENIIDESGMPKERFSAEFPKEGPSILRIQQVVRGDSAAYFCASSLPTGSTEAFFGQGTRLTVV.